The source of this TCR beta chain is a study of cytomegalovirus exposure and HLA in healthy donors. Notes on the study in general: Earlier results showed most TCR beta V segments being productive about 90% or about 30% of the time. A further, later analysis showed that HLA-associated TCR beta chains (compared with equally common others) were more clonally expanded.

About this clone: What it binds is unknown.

The PCR used 60 Vbeta and 13 Jbeta primers. Sequencing used immunoSEQ multiplex PCR; TCRdb keeps in-frame clones, though not all of them. Its table records under 70,000 clones. CDR1 is SGDLS and CDR2 is YYNGEE in the germline V gene. Losses at the gene ends were 5 bases for V and 1 base for J; bases not matched to a gene: 5. The CDR3 runs to 15 residues. This TCR was sampled from a man aged 50 to 59 in good health and CMV-seropositive. The chain has TRBV9 and TRBJ2-7; 11 nucleotides match TRBD2. Sequenced sample: PBMCs. The CDR3 protein is CASSPSGGSSYEQYF. CDR3 in DNA: TGTGCCAGCAGTCCTAGCGGGGGGTCATCCTACGAGCAGTACTTC.